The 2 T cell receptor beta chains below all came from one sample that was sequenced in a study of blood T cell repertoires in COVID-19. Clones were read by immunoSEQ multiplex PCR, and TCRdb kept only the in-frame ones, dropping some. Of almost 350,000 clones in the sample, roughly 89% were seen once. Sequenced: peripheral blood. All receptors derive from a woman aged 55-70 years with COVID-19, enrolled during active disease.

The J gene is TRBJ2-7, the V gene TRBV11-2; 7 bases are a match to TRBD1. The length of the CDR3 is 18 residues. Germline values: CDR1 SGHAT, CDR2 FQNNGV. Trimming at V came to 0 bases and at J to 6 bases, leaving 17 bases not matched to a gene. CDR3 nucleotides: TGTGCCAGCAGCTTAGAAGTGAGATTGGACAGGCGAGGGGGCGAGCAGTACTTC. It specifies CASSLEVRLDRRGGEQYF.

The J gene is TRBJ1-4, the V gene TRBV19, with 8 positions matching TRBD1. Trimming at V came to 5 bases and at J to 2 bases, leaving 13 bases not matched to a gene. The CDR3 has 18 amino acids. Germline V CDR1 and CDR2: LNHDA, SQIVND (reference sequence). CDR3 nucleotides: TGTGCCAGTAGTCCCGAAAGGACAGGGAAGAGGACTAATGAAAAACTGTTTTTT. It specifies CASSPERTGKRTNEKLFF.